This T cell receptor beta chain was identified in a study of T cell changes during pregnancy in multiple sclerosis. Clones were read by immunoSEQ multiplex PCR, and TCRdb kept only the in-frame ones, dropping some. The sample shows 85,000 to 100,000 clones, approximately 92% of them seen only once. Germline CDR1 and CDR2: MDHEN and SYDVKM. This CDR3 contains 16 residues. The V end was cut by 7 bases, the J end by 7 bases, with 26 bases between. The source is a female donor with multiple sclerosis, enrolled in a pregnancy study. Sequencing was performed on peripheral blood, taken in the first trimester of pregnancy. The rearrangement links TRBV28 to TRBJ2-7; TRBD2 is a possible D gene (6 bases). The CDR3 spells CASTPFSAGPRPEQYF. The CDR3 DNA reads TGTGCCAGCACCCCCTTTTCCGCGGGACCTCGCCCGGAGCAGTACTTC.